Listed below are T cell receptor beta chains from one sample, sequenced in a study of radiotherapy plus CTLA-4 blockade in lung cancer. Generated by immunoSEQ multiplex PCR, the TCRdb table keeps only in-frame clones and is missing some. The table includes roughly 120,000 clones, roughly 86% detected once. The sequencing here drew on peripheral blood, taken from a patient treated with radiotherapy plus ipilimumab. All receptors derive from a human donor with non-small cell lung cancer that progressed on radiotherapy plus ipilimumab. Some clones in this sample may be carry-over from other donors' samples. CDR3s leave out the opening cysteine and the closing phenylalanine or tryptophan.

TRBV5-6	TRBJ2-7	ASSPLPSYEQY
TRBV18	TRBJ2-1	ASSPGLAGRSYNEQF
TRBV5-1	TRBJ2-7	ASSFITYYEQY
TRBV19	TRBJ1-1	ASSNRVGINTEAF
TRBV6-6	TRBJ2-1	ASKRWGSSYNEQF
TRBV5-1	TRBJ1-2	ASSPAAGHYGYT
TRBV2	TRBJ1-5	ASSEGAEVPQH
TRBV18	TRBJ2-1	ASSPQNFISDEQF
TRBV7-2	TRBJ2-3	ASSLAPGSTDTQY
TRBV10-3	TRBJ2-5	ATRGQIPQETQY
TRBV11-2	TRBJ2-5	ASSEGWGTQY
TRBV6-5	TRBJ2-1	ASSSLGGGYNEQF
TRBV10-3	TRBJ2-1	ATSTGVYNEQF
TRBV7-8	TRBJ1-5	ASTADRVFDQPQH
TRBV25-1	TRBJ1-4	AIQGGGEKLF
TRBV2	TRBJ1-6	ASSEVVGGGVNSPLH
TRBV2	TRBJ1-1	ASTPGTATLWAF
TRBV25-1	TRBJ2-2	ASRQGPGELF
TRBV7-3	TRBJ1-1	ASSLIRGVNTEAF
TRBV5-6	NA	ASSQRAGGDEQF
TRBV7-9	TRBJ1-6	ASSLSGTGWDSPLH
TRBV14	TRBJ2-7	ASSLLPSYEQY
TRBV27	TRBJ1-6	ASSLGQGNSPLH
TRBV4-2	TRBJ2-6	ASSQEAAGSGANVLT
TRBV6-5	TRBJ2-1	ASRSPGGIEQF
TRBV13	TRBJ2-5	ASSLQGSVETQY
TRBV7-3	TRBJ2-2	ASSLIAGAHTGELF
TRBV6-6	TRBJ2-3	ATQRGGSTDTQY
TRBV4-2	TRBJ1-3	ASSQDAGDGGNTIY
TRBV6-4	TRBJ2-1	ASSDNPGTGSNEQF
TRBV5-1	TRBJ1-1	ASSLEGSTEAF
TRBV5-6	TRBJ2-7	ASSFQDIPFEQY
TRBV6-5	TRBJ1-2	ASSKTGGRGYT
TRBV11-2	TRBJ2-7	ASSKEGTSVYEQY
TRBV2	TRBJ1-2	ASRQQFNYGYT
TRBV27	TRBJ2-2	ASSFLTGELF
TRBV7-2	TRBJ1-1	ASSSGYGQNEAF
TRBV6-6	TRBJ1-5	ASSYDGNQPQH
TRBV7-9	TRBJ2-1	ASSLDMENEQF
TRBV6-1	TRBJ2-5	ASPRGETQY
TRBV7-2	TRBJ2-7	ASSGRPYEQY
TRBV7-8	TRBJ1-3	ASSLGPRGQSGNTIY
TRBV7-2	TRBJ2-5	ASSRRRGRETQY
TRBV5-6	TRBJ2-7	ASSPGGTGLNYEQY
TRBV5-1	TRBJ2-2	ASSLRPGNTGELF
TRBV4-2	TRBJ2-5	ASSQERWSVETQY
TRBV11-2	TRBJ2-7	ASSLGQGSEQY
TRBV28	TRBJ2-7	ASSPRLDGGYYEQY
TRBV7-6	TRBJ1-5	ASSLPSSNQPQH
TRBV5-4	TRBJ1-1	ASSLSGFMNTEAF
TRBV9	TRBJ2-1	ASSAQTSGGSLPSSYNEQF
TRBV6-5	TRBJ2-5	ASTNPGGETQY